This T cell receptor (beta chain) came from a study of blood T cell repertoires in COVID-19. The wider study: The United States, Italy and Spain provided the acute and convalescent COVID-19 samples.

This CDR3 has 18 residues. V gave up 4 bases and J gave up 3 bases; unmatched junction bases: 14. Germline V gene lookup returns CDR1 MGHRA and CDR2 YSYEKL. Under the authors' procedure: Amplification of reference gene primers was used by the study to estimate nucleated cell counts. Data came from immunoSEQ multiplex PCR; TCRdb stores just in-frame clones and leaves some out. The D gene and trimming were derived from the DNA, and the V and J assignments and clone size from that table. Of 300,000 to 350,000 clones in the sample, just under 90% were seen once. Participants came from under 30 US areas, aged roughly 18 to 95 years.

Material for sequencing was PBMCs or T cells enriched from blood (not recorded which). The TCR was taken from a woman aged 25 to 39 who had recovered from COVID-19. The rearrangement uses TRBV4-1 and TRBJ1-4; 7 bases line up with TRBD1. The CDR3 DNA follows: TGCGCCAGCAGCCCAGGGGGAGGTAGGAGGGCAGCTAATGAAAAACTGTTTTTT. It specifies CASSPGGGRRAANEKLFF.